This T cell receptor (beta chain) was recovered during a study of cytomegalovirus exposure and HLA in healthy donors. Notes on the study in general: CMV serostatus alone was available as immune exposure information. TRBV6-2, TRBV6-3 and some other V segments were unresolvable in 87-base-pair reads.

This CDR3 has 15 residues. J gave up 3 bases and V 5 bases, and 8 bases lay outside the gene matches. Germline values: CDR1 SGDLS, CDR2 YYNGEE. PCR amplification relied on 60 Vbeta primers (plus 13 Jbeta primers). Clones were read by immunoSEQ multiplex PCR, and TCRdb kept only the in-frame ones, dropping some. Of about 100,000 clones in the sample, about 77% are singletons; the top ten hold over 3.5%. A note on this clone: Its antigen is undetermined.

The chain recombines TRBV9 with TRBJ1-2; 9 bases are shared with TRBD1. The receptor was derived from a woman aged 45 to 65 in good health and CMV-seropositive. Sequenced: PBMCs. The DNA of the CDR3 is TGTGCCAGCAGTCGGGGGGGACAGGGTCACTATGGCTACACCTTC. Amino acids: CASSRGGQGHYGYTF.